Listed below are T cell receptor beta chains from one sample, sequenced in a study of graft-versus-host responses after intestinal transplantation. These receptors' antigens are unknown. The repertoire was sequenced with immunoSEQ multiplex PCR; TCRdb's copy has only in-frame clones and lacks some. The repertoire holds 73,000 or so clones, around 90% seen once, with about 4% in the top ten. The specimen was unstimulated CD8+ T cells sorted from spleen or lymph node cells, collected before transplant. These receptor sequences come from a human donor who was the organ donor for an intestinal transplant. Each CDR3 is given with its conserved first and last residue. D genes are given only for firm matches. Clone size, where shown, is once, few, many, or a class for clones that have expanded.

j_gene,d_gene,v_gene,abundance,CDR3aa,CDR3nt
TRBJ1-4,TRBD1,TRBV4-2,few,CASSSGQGAEKLFF,TGTGCCAGCAGCTCAGGACAGGGCGCGGAAAAACTGTTTTTT
TRBJ1-6,TRBD1,TRBV5-5,.,CASSLAGGYNSPLHF,TGTGCCAGCAGCTTGGCAGGGGGCTACAATTCACCCCTCCACTTT
TRBJ1-2,TRBD1,TRBV5-5,.,CASSPFGQGGYGYTF,TGTGCCAGCAGCCCTTTCGGACAGGGTGGCTATGGCTACACCTTC
TRBJ2-1,.,TRBV7-9,.,CASSLVQGGLYNEQFF,TGTGCCAGCAGCTTAGTGCAGGGGGGTCTGTACAATGAGCAGTTCTTC
TRBJ2-3,.,TRBV29-1,once,CSVAGPDTQYF,TGCAGCGTTGCTGGCCCAGATACGCAGTATTTT
TRBJ1-2,.,TRBV7-9,.,CASSSPRDTFNYGYTF,TGTGCCAGCAGTTCTCCGAGGGACACCTTTAACTATGGCTACACCTTC
TRBJ2-1,TRBD1,TRBV5-4,.,CASSSGQGLEQFF,TGTGCCAGCAGCTCCGGACAGGGACTGGAGCAGTTCTTC
TRBJ2-3,TRBD1,TRBV29-1,.,CSVEGTGVRSSTDTQYF,TGCAGCGTGGAGGGGACAGGGGTCAGATCTAGCACAGATACGCAGTATTTT
TRBJ1-2,.,TRBV15,.,CATSRTYSGVYGYTF,TGTGCCACCAGCCGGACCTACTCAGGGGTATATGGCTACACCTTC
TRBJ2-2,.,TRBV25-1,.,CASTVTGELFF,TGTGCCAGCACAGTTACCGGGGAGCTGTTTTTT
TRBJ2-2,.,TRBV29-1,.,CSVEGGSETGELFF,TGCAGCGTTGAAGGTGGCTCAGAAACCGGGGAGCTGTTTTTT
TRBJ2-2,.,TRBV4-2,.,CASSQVGEAGELFF,TGTGCCAGCAGCCAAGTGGGGGAGGCCGGGGAGCTGTTTTTT
TRBJ2-1,.,TRBV6-5,.,CASSYLGSRQFF,TGTGCCAGCAGTTACCTGGGTAGCAGGCAGTTCTTC
TRBJ1-2,.,TRBV7-9,.,CASSRLIPSGQINYGYTF,TGTGCCAGCAGCCGTTTAATACCATCCGGACAGATTAACTATGGCTACACCTTC
TRBJ1-2,.,TRBV5-8,.,CASRDFGYTF,TGTGCCAGCAGGGACTTTGGCTACACCTTC
TRBJ1-1,TRBD1,TRBV18,.,CASSPGQGYTEAFF,TGTGCCAGCTCACCGGGACAGGGTTACACTGAAGCTTTCTTT
TRBJ1-2,.,TRBV4-1,.,CASSQDRAGDGYTF,TGCGCCAGCAGCCAAGATAGGGCAGGGGATGGCTACACCTTC
TRBJ1-5,TRBD1,TRBV4-2,.,CASSHPTGPWGLNQPQHF,TGTGCCAGCAGCCATCCGACAGGGCCATGGGGATTAAATCAGCCCCAGCATTTT
TRBJ2-2,.,TRBV6-1,.,CASSERRTDLPEPGELFF,TGTGCCAGCAGTGAAAGGAGGACAGACCTCCCGGAACCCGGGGAGCTGTTTTTT
TRBJ1-1,.,TRBV7-2,.,CASSPLRYRTEAFF,TGTGCCAGCAGCCCTCTTAGATATCGTACTGAAGCTTTCTTT
TRBJ1-1,.,TRBV5-4,.,CASSANMNTEAFF,TGTGCCAGCAGCGCAAACATGAACACTGAAGCTTTCTTT
TRBJ2-1,TRBD1,TRBV18,.,CASSPDRGRGYNEQFF,TGTGCCAGCTCACCAGACAGGGGGCGCGGGTACAATGAGCAGTTCTTC
TRBJ1-2,TRBD1,TRBV5-1,.,CASSFLTGNGYTF,TGCGCCAGCAGCTTCCTGACAGGGAACGGCTACACCTTC
TRBJ1-2,TRBD1,TRBV25-1,once,CASSDPKDRYYGYTF,TGTGCCAGCAGTGATCCAAAGGACAGGTACTATGGCTACACCTTC
TRBJ1-2,.,TRBV27,.,CASTQRVAGNYGYTF,TGTGCCAGCACCCAACGGGTTGCCGGCAACTATGGCTACACCTTC
TRBJ1-2,TRBD1,TRBV2,.,CASRTGAGDYGYTF,TGTGCCAGCAGGACAGGGGCGGGAGACTATGGCTACACCTTC
TRBJ2-3,TRBD2,TRBV7-8,.,CASSSPGGTSALRADTQYF,TGTGCCAGCAGCTCCCCCGGTGGGACTAGCGCCCTGCGGGCAGATACGCAGTATTTT
TRBJ1-4,TRBD1,TRBV18,.,CASSRRQGSGGEKLFF,TGTGCCAGCTCACGACGACAGGGCAGCGGAGGAGAAAAACTGTTTTTT
TRBJ2-5,.,TRBV27,once,CASSPPPTGPSKETQYF,TGTGCCAGCAGTCCCCCCCCTACAGGGCCTTCTAAAGAGACCCAGTACTTC
TRBJ2-3,.,TRBV7-9,.,CASFGDTQYF,TGTGCCAGCTTTGGCGATACGCAGTATTTT
TRBJ2-2,.,TRBV6-5,.,CASSTRLNTGELFF,TGTGCCAGCAGTACTCGACTGAACACCGGGGAGCTGTTTTTT
TRBJ1-2,.,TRBV15,.,CATTAGIGYTF,TGTGCCACCACCGCCGGGATTGGCTACACCTTC
TRBJ2-1,.,TRBV9,.,CASSALGGAGGNEQFF,TGTGCCAGCAGCGCCTTGGGGGGGGCCGGGGGAAATGAGCAGTTCTTC
TRBJ1-5,.,TRBV19,.,CASSIGGGKPIQIASNQPQHF,TGTGCCAGTAGTATAGGGGGGGGCAAACCGATACAGATAGCGAGCAATCAGCCCCAGCATTTT
TRBJ1-6,.,TRBV7-9,.,CASSFTGTRNSPLHF,TGTGCCAGCAGCTTTACCGGGACACGGAATTCACCCCTCCACTTT
TRBJ2-1,.,TRBV19,.,CASSMGGFSYNEQFF,TGTGCCAGTAGTATGGGCGGGTTCTCCTACAATGAGCAGTTCTTC
TRBJ2-5,TRBD2,TRBV9,.,CASSVGAGLAETQYF,TGTGCCAGCAGCGTAGGAGCGGGATTAGCGGAGACCCAGTACTTC
TRBJ2-2,.,TRBV2,.,CASSEARGGELFF,TGTGCCAGCAGTGAAGCGCGAGGCGGGGAGCTGTTTTTT
TRBJ2-1,TRBD2,TRBV13,.,CASSAPLAGYNEQFF,TGTGCCAGCAGCGCCCCCCTAGCGGGATACAATGAGCAGTTCTTC
TRBJ1-1,TRBD1,TRBV4-1,.,CASSQTGDEAFF,TGCGCCAGCAGCCAAACAGGGGACGAAGCTTTCTTT
TRBJ1-5,.,TRBV7-8,.,CASSLKGERNQPQHF,TGTGCCAGCAGCTTAAAAGGGGAACGAAATCAGCCCCAGCATTTT
TRBJ2-2,TRBD1,TRBV28,.,CASSHGPGTANTGELFF,TGTGCCAGCAGCCACGGCCCCGGGACAGCGAACACCGGGGAGCTGTTTTTT
TRBJ2-1,TRBD1,TRBV10-3,medium-sized,CATQPGQGSAGEFF,TGTGCCACACAACCGGGACAGGGGTCCGCAGGGGAGTTCTTC
TRBJ2-2,TRBD2,TRBV29-1,.,CSVRLAENTGELFF,TGCAGCGTTCGACTAGCGGAGAACACCGGGGAGCTGTTTTTT